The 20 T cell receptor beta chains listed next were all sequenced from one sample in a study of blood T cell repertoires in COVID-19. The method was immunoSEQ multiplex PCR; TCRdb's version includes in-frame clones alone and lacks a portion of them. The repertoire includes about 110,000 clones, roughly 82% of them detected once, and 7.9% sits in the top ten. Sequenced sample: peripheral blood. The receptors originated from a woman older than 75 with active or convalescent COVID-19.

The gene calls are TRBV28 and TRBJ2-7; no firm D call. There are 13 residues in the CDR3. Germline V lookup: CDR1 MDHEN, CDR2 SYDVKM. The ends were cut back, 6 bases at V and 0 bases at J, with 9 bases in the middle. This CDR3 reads CASSPDSSYEQYF. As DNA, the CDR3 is TGTGCCAGCAGCCCTGATAGCTCCTACGAGCAGTACTTC.

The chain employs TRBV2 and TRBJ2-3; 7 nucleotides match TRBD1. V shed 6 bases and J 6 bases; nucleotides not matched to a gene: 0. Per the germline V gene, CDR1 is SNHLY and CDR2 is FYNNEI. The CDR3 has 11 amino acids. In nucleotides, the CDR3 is TGTGCCAGCAGGACAGGGGATACGCAGTATTTT. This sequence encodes CASRTGDTQYF.

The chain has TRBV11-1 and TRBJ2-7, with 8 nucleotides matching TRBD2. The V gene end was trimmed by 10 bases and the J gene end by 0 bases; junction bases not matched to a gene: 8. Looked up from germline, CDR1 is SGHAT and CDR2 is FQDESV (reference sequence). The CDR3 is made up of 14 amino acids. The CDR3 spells CATKGLAGSYEQYF. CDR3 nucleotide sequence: TGTGCCACGAAGGGGCTAGCGGGCTCCTACGAGCAGTACTTC.

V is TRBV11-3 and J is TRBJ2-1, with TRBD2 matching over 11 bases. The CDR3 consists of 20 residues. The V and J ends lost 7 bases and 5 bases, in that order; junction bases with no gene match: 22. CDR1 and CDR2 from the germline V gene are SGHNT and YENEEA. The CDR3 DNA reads TGTGCCAGCACCTCCCTACGCTACTTGATACTAGCGGGAGTTCACAATGAGCAGTTCTTC. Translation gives CASTSLRYLILAGVHNEQFF.

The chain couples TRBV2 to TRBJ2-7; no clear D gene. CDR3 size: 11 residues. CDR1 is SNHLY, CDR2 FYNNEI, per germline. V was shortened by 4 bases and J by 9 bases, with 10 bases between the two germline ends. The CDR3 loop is CASSVLFGQYF. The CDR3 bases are TGTGCCAGCAGTGTATTGTTCGGGCAGTACTTC.

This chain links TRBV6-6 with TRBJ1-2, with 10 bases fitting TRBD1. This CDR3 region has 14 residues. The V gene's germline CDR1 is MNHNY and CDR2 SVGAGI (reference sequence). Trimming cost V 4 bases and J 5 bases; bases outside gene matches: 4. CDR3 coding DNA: TGTGCCAGCAGTTCGGGACAGGGGTTTTATGGCTACACCTTC. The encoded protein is CASSSGQGFYGYTF.

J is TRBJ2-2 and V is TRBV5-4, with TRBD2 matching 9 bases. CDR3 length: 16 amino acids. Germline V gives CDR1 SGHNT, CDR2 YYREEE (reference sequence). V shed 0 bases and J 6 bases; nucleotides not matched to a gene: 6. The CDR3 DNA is TGTGCCAGCAGCTTGGAGCGGGGGGCCGTCGCCGGGGAGCTGTTTTTT. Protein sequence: CASSLERGAVAGELFF.

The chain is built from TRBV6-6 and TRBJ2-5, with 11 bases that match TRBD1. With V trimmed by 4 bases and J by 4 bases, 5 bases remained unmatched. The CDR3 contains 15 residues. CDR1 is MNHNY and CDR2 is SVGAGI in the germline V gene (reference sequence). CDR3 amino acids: CASSLGQGGLETQYF. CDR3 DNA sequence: TGTGCCAGCAGTTTGGGACAGGGGGGTTTAGAGACCCAGTACTTC.

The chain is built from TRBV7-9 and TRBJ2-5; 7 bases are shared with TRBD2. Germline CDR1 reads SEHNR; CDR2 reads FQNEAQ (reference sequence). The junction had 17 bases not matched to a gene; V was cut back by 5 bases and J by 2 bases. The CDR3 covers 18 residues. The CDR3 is CASSPPRTRGLLQETQYF. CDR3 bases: TGTGCCAGCAGCCCACCCCGAACGAGGGGACTACTACAAGAGACCCAGTACTTC.

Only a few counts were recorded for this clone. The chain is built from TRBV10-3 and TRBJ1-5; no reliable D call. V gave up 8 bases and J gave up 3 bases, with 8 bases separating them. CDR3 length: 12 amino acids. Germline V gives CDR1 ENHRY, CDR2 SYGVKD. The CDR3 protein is CAIGPNNQPQHF. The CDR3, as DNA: TGTGCCATCGGGCCAAACAATCAGCCCCAGCATTTT.

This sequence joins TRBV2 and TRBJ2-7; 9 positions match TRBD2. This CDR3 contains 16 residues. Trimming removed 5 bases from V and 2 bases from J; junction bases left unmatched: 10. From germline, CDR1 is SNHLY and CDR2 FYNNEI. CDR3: CASSYNALAGPYEQYF. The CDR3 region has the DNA TGTGCCAGCAGTTATAATGCACTAGCGGGTCCCTACGAGCAGTACTTC.

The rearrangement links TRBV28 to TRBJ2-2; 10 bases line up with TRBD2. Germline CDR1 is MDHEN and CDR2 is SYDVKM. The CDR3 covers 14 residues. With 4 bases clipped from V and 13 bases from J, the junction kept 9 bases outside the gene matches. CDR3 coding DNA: TGTGCCAGCAGTTCGTTGAGCGGGAGGGGACGGCTGTTTTTT. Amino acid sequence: CASSSLSGRGRLFF.

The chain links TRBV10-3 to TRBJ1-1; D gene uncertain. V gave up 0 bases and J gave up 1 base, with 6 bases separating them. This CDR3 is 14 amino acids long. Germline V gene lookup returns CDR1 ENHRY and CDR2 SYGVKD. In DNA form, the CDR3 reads TGTGCCATCAGTGAGTCCCCACAGAACACTGAAGCTTTCTTT. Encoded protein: CAISESPQNTEAFF.

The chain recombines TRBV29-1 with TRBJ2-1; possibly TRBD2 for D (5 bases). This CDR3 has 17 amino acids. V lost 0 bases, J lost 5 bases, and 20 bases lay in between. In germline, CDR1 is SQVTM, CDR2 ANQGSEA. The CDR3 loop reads CSVEDWWVAQPHNEQFF. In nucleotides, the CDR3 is TGCAGCGTTGAAGATTGGTGGGTAGCGCAGCCCCACAATGAGCAGTTCTTC.

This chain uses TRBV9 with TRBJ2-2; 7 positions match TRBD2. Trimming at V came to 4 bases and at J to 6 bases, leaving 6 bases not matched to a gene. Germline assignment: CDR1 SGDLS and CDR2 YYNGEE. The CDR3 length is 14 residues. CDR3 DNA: TGTGCCAGCAGCCCCCAACGGGGGGCCGGGGAGCTGTTTTTT. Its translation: CASSPQRGAGELFF.

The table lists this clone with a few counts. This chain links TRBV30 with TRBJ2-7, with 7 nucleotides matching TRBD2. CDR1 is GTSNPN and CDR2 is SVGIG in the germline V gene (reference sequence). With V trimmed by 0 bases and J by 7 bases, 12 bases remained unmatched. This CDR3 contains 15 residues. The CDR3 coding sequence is TGTGCCTGGAGTGTAGAGGCGGGAGAAATTGGAGAGCAGTACTTC. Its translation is CAWSVEAGEIGEQYF.

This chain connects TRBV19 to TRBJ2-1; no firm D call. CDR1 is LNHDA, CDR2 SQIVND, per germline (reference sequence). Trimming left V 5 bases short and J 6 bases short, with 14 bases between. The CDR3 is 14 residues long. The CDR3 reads CASSFYGPGNEQFF. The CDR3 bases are TGTGCCAGTAGTTTCTATGGTCCGGGCAATGAGCAGTTCTTC.

The CDR3 loop is CASSLVSSGRGTDTQYF. For the CDR3, the DNA is TGTGCCAGCAGCTTAGTTTCGAGCGGGAGGGGCACAGATACGCAGTATTTT. This chain connects TRBV11-3 to TRBJ2-3; 10 bases line up with TRBD2. CDR3 length: 17 residues. CDR1 is SGHNT, CDR2 YENEEA, per germline. The junction had 5 bases not matched to a gene; V was cut back by 1 base and J by 1 base.

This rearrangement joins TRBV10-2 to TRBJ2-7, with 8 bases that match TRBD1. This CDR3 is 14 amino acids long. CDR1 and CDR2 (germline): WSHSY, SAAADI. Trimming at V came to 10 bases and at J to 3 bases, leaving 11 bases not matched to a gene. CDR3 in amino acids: CATKVAGGIYEQYF. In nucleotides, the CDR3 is TGCGCCACCAAGGTCGCAGGGGGCATCTACGAGCAGTACTTC.

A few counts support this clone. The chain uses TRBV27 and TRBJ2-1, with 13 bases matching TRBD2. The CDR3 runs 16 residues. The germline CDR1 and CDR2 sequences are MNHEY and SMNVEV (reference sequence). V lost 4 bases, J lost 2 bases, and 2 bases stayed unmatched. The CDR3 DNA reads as TGTGCCAGCAGTTCGGGACTAGCGGGGACCTACAATGAGCAGTTCTTC. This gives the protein CASSSGLAGTYNEQFF.